This note documents a single TCR beta chain sequence. Antigen unknown. The germline CDR1 and CDR2 sequences are SGHDT and YYEEEE. The CDR3 contains 14 residues. This entry belongs to a study of monozygotic twins with inflammatory bowel disease. Study-level points and caveats: Versus healthy twins, IBD patients showed fewer clonotypes shared with others, especially with disease activity. Discordant twins showed the same repertoire similarity as concordant twins, possibly from limited power.

From 3500 ng of total RNA, each TCR library was prepared. Template switching was used to attach UMIs, which incorporated a 6-nucleotide sample barcode. TCRdb re-called the 5' RACE reads; every CDR3 protein appears as one record, without DNA. This sample's table has 420,000 or so distinct CDR3 sequences. The sequence was obtained from a human donor with ulcerative colitis or Crohn's disease, or a healthy co-twin of an affected twin (not recorded which). Sample: blood. J is TRBJ1-4 and V is TRBV5-6; TCRdb indicates TRBD1, and absent DNA this call remains unverified. The CDR3 region is CASSLVSGTEKLFF.